This TCR beta chain was sequenced in a study of shared clonotypes between healthy human individuals. Study results and limitations: Naive subsets generally exceeded memory subsets in estimated richness. Rarefaction indicated that sorted-subset sequencing remained incomplete although depth was large.

CD45RO-negative, CCR7-selected cells formed the naive CD8 fraction, which excluded terminally differentiated effector memory CD45RA+ cells. From germline, CDR1 is SNHLY and CDR2 FYNNEI. This CDR3 is 15 amino acids long. V was trimmed by 2 bases and J by 1 base, leaving 11 bases between them. Only in-frame clones appear in the TCRdb table, and some are missing; sequencing was by immunoSEQ multiplex PCR. The sample holds around 2,000,000 clones, over 85% seen once. A word on this clone: Antigen: not known.

What was sequenced was naive CD8+ T cells sorted from blood. The receptor was isolated from a man aged 18 to 29 in good health. The chain recombines TRBV2 with TRBJ2-5; D unresolved. CDR3 region: CASSETSPPQETQYF. CDR3 sequence (DNA): TGTGCCAGCAGTGAAACAAGTCCACCCCAAGAGACCCAGTACTTC.